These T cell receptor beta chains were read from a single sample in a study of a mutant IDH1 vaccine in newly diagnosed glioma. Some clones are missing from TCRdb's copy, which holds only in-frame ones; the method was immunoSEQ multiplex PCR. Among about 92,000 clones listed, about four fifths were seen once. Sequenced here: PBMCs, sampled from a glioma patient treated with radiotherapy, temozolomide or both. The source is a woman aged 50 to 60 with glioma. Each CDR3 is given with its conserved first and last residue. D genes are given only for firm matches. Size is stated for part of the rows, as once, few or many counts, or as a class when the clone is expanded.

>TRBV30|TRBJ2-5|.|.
CAWSRRQGTQYF
TGTGCCTGGAGTCGAAGGCAAGGGACCCAGTACTTC
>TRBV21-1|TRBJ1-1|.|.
CASSKPGGYTEAFF
TGTGCCAGCAGCAAACCGGGGGGATACACTGAAGCTTTCTTT
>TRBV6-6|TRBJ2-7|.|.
CASSVTASLRDEQYF
TGTGCCAGCAGCGTAACTGCGTCTTTGAGGGACGAGCAGTACTTC
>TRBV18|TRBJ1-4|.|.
CASSKQYNEKLFF
TGTGCCAGCTCGAAACAGTATAATGAAAAACTGTTTTTT
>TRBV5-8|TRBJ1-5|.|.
CASRGGAGSNQPQHF
TGTGCCAGCAGAGGGGGGGCTGGTAGCAATCAGCCCCAGCATTTT
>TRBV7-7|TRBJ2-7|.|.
CASSLGAGGNYEQYF
TGTGCCAGCAGCTTAGGAGCAGGGGGGAACTACGAGCAGTACTTC
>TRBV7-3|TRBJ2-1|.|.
CASSLMGGEQFF
TGTGCCAGCAGCTTAATGGGAGGTGAGCAGTTCTTC
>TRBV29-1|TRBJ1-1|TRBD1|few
CSVRDRVGTEAFF
TGCAGCGTCCGGGACAGGGTAGGAACTGAAGCTTTCTTT
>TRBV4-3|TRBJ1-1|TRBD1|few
CASSQGQGRRSEAFF
TGCGCCAGCAGCCAAGGACAGGGGCGACGCTCTGAAGCTTTCTTT
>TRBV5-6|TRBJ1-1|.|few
CASSLGTSGLEAFF
TGTGCCAGCAGCTTGGGAACATCAGGACTTGAAGCTTTCTTT
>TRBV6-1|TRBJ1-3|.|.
CASTLGALGNTIYF
TGTGCCAGCACCCTAGGGGCCCTGGGAAACACCATATATTTT
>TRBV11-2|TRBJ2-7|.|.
CASSLGIGSGEQYF
TGTGCCAGCAGCTTAGGAATTGGTTCGGGGGAGCAGTACTTC
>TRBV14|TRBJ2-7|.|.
CASSLANLEQYF
TGTGCCAGCAGCCTCGCCAACTTGGAGCAGTACTTC
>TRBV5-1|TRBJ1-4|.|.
CASRETTNEKLFF
TGCGCCAGCAGGGAAACAACTAATGAAAAACTGTTTTTT
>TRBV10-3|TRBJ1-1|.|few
CAISESPGEAFF
TGTGCCATCAGTGAGTCTCCAGGGGAAGCTTTCTTT
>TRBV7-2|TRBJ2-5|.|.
CASSLVIETQYF
TGTGCCAGCAGCTTAGTGATAGAGACCCAGTACTTC
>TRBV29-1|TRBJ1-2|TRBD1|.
CSVGGAQGALYGGYTF
TGCAGCGTCGGGGGGGCGCAGGGGGCTCTTTATGGTGGCTACACCTTC
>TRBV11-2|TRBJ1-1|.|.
CASSLEGGKNTEAFF
TGTGCCAGCAGCTTAGAGGGTGGGAAGAACACTGAAGCTTTCTTT
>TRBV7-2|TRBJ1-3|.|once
CASSPAGSSGNTIYF
TGTGCCAGCAGCCCGGCGGGGAGCTCTGGAAACACCATATATTTT
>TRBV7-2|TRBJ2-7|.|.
CASSISYEQYF
TGTGCCAGCAGCATCTCCTACGAGCAGTACTTC
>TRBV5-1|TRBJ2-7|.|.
CASSLSPTYEQYF
TGCGCCAGCAGCTTGTCCCCTACCTACGAGCAGTACTTC
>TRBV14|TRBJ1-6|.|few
CASRQTQKNSPLHF
TGTGCCAGCAGACAGACGCAAAAGAATTCACCCCTCCACTTT
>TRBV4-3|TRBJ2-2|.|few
CASSQGRFNTGELFF
TGCGCCAGCAGCCAAGGTAGATTTAACACCGGGGAGCTGTTTTTT
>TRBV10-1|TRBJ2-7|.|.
CASSESPRVDYSYEQYF
TGCGCCAGCAGTGAGTCCCCCCGAGTGGATTACTCCTACGAGCAGTACTTC
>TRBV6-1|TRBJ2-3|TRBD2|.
CASSERIAGYTDTQYF
TGTGCCAGCAGTGAAAGGATAGCGGGGTACACAGATACGCAGTATTTT
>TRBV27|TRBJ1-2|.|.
CASSGAGGAPGYTF
TGTGCCAGCAGCGGCGCCGGGGGGGCGCCCGGCTACACCTTC
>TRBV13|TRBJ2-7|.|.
CASSSGQYVSSYEQYF
TGTGCCAGCAGCTCCGGACAGTATGTAAGCTCCTACGAGCAGTACTTC
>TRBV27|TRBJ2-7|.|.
CASSLYRGVEQYF
TGTGCCAGCAGTTTATATCGAGGGGTTGAGCAGTACTTC
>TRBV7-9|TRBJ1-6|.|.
CASSLQGGSPLHF
TGTGCCAGCAGCTTACAGGGCGGTTCACCCCTCCACTTT
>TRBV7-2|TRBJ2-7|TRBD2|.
CASSPGGISYEQYF
TGTGCCAGCAGCCCCGGGGGGATCTCCTACGAGCAGTACTTC
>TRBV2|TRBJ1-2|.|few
CASSLGDTGYTF
TGTGCCAGCAGTCTAGGGGACACTGGCTACACCTTC
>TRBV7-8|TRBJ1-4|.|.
CASSLAWATNEKLFF
TGTGCCAGCAGCTTAGCTTGGGCAACTAATGAAAAACTGTTTTTT
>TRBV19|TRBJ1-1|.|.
CASSIRTAEAFF
TGTGCCAGTAGTATACGGACAGCTGAAGCTTTCTTT
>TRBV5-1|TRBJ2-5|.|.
CASNLKGFQETQYF
TGCGCCAGCAATCTCAAGGGGTTCCAAGAGACCCAGTACTTC
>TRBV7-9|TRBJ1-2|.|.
CASSLDRLGYGYTF
TGTGCCAGCAGCTTAGACAGACTTGGCTATGGCTACACCTTC
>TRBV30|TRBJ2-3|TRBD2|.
CAWEVGRGDTQYF
TGTGCCTGGGAAGTGGGGCGGGGGGATACGCAGTATTTT
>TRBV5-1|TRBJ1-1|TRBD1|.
CARRDRGSVGDTEAFF
TGCGCCAGACGAGACAGGGGTAGTGTGGGTGACACTGAAGCTTTCTTT
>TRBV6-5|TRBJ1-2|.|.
CASSHATTAF
TGTGCCAGCAGCCATGCTACAACAGCCTTC
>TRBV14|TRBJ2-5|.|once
CASSQTGEKTQYF
TGTGCCAGCAGCCAAACGGGGGAGAAGACCCAGTACTTC
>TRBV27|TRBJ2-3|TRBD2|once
CASSPGLAGGTDTQYF
TGTGCCAGCAGTCCGGGACTAGCGGGGGGCACCGATACGCAGTATTTT
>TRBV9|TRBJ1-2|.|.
CASSFQVVGNYGYTF
TGTGCCAGCAGCTTCCAAGTAGTGGGGAACTATGGCTACACCTTC
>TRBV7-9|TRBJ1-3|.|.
CASSLKAAGNTIYF
TGTGCCAGCAGCTTGAAGGCTGCTGGAAACACCATATATTTT
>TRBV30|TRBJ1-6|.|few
CAWSVSFAGLHF
TGTGCCTGGAGTGTATCCTTCGCTGGCCTCCACTTT
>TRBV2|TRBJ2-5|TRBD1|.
CASRSPGQGKETQYF
TGTGCCAGCCGCTCACCGGGACAGGGTAAAGAGACCCAGTACTTC
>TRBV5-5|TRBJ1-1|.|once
CASRQDLNTEAFF
TGTGCCAGCCGACAGGATTTGAACACTGAAGCTTTCTTT
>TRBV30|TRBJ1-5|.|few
CAWSRGSGNQPQHF
TGTGCCTGGTCCCGGGGATCTGGCAATCAGCCCCAGCATTTT
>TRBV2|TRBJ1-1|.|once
CASSEAYGVGWTEAFF
TGTGCCAGCAGTGAAGCGTATGGAGTCGGGTGGACTGAAGCTTTCTTT
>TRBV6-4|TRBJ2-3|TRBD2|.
CARIGIAGVSTDTQYF
TGTGCCAGGATCGGGATAGCGGGGGTGTCCACAGATACGCAGTATTTT
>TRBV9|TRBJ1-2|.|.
CASSQSSLGYTF
TGTGCCAGCAGCCAATCTTCCCTCGGCTACACCTTC
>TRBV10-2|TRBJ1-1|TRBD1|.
CASIDRGTEAFF
TGCGCCAGCATTGACAGGGGGACTGAAGCTTTCTTT
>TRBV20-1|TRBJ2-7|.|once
CSASVAYEQYF
TGCAGTGCTAGCGTCGCCTACGAGCAGTACTTC
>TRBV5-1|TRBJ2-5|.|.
CASSEGGQETQYF
TGCGCCAGCAGCGAGGGGGGCCAAGAGACCCAGTACTTC
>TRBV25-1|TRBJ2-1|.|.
CASQDGSQFF
TGTGCCAGCCAAGACGGCTCCCAGTTCTTC
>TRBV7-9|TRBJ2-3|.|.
CASSLGFGLDTDTQYF
TGTGCCAGCAGCTTGGGTTTCGGGCTAGACACAGATACGCAGTATTTT
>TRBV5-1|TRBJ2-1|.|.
CASSLVTNNEQFF
TGCGCCAGCAGCTTGGTTACAAACAATGAGCAGTTCTTC